This TCR beta chain was recovered during a study of blood T cells in healthy people across ages. Findings and caveats of the study: Higher naive T cell percentage went strongly together with higher TCR beta diversity. Per million T cells, the diversity of TCR beta decreased roughly linearly as age advanced. Diversity was higher, and naive CD4+ cells more numerous, in long-lived donors than in aged donors.

The sample, 7.5 to 10 milliliters of peripheral blood, was drawn from each donor. A second roughly 6 to 12 cycle PCR used barcoded and J-beta primers. TCRdb re-analysed the 5' RACE reads in MiXCR, keeping a single row per CDR3 protein. The sample consists of 350,000 to 450,000 distinct CDR3 sequences, about 52% of them appearing once. V was pared by 3 bases and J by 2 bases, with 8 bases between. From germline, CDR1 is MDHEN and CDR2 SYDVKM. CDR3 size: 14 residues. As for this clonotype: The antigen is unknown.

The sequence derives from a man aged 55-75 years in good health. This chain links TRBV28 with TRBJ2-1; tentative D call: TRBD1 (5 bases). Sample: blood. The CDR3 DNA follows: TGTGCCAGCAGTTTGGGCAGGGCCTACAATGAGCAGTTCTTC. It is translated as CASSLGRAYNEQFF.